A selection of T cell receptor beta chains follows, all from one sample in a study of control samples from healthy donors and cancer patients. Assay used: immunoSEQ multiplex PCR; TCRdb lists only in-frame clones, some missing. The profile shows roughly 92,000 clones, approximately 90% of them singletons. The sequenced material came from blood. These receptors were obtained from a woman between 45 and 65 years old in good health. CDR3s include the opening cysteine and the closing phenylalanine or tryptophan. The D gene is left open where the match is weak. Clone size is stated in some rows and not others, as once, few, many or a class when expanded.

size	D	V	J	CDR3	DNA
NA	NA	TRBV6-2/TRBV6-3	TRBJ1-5	CASSYSFGQPQHF	TGTGCCAGCAGTTACTCTTTCGGTCAGCCCCAGCATTTT
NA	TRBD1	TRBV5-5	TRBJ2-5	CASSRRQGAGETQYF	TGTGCCAGCAGTCGCCGACAGGGGGCGGGGGAGACCCAGTACTTC
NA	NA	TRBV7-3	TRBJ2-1	CASSPVLGNEQFF	TGTGCCAGCAGCCCCGTTTTGGGGAATGAGCAGTTCTTC
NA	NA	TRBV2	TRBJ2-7	CASSEFEQYF	TGTGCCAGCAGTGAATTTGAGCAGTACTTC
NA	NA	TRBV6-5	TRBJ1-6	CASSYPTAGSPLHF	TGTGCCAGCAGTTACCCAACAGCGGGTTCACCCCTCCACTTT
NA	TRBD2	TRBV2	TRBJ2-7	CASSLVSGRAGEQYF	TGTGCCAGCAGTCTAGTAAGCGGGAGGGCCGGCGAGCAGTACTTC
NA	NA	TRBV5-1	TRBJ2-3	CASSLAGAGDTQYF	TGCGCCAGCAGCTTGGCGGGGGCTGGAGATACGCAGTATTTT
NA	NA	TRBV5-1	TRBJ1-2	CASSSEAGGYTF	TGCGCCAGCAGCTCTGAGGCGGGTGGCTACACCTTC
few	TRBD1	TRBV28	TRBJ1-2	CASSFAGTGKLYGYTF	TGTGCCAGCAGTTTCGCCGGGACAGGGAAACTATATGGCTACACCTTC
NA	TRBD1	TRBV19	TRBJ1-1	CASSDYRGTEAFF	TGTGCCAGTAGTGACTACAGGGGCACTGAAGCTTTCTTT
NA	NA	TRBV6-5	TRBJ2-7	CASSSPGRYEQYF	TGTGCCAGCAGTTCCCCAGGGCGCTACGAGCAGTACTTC
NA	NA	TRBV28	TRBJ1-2	CASRSQGGGYGYTF	TGTGCCAGCAGGTCACAGGGAGGAGGCTATGGCTACACCTTC
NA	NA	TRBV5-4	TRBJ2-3	CASSSGLVLDTQYF	TGTGCCAGCAGCTCCGGACTGGTCTTGGATACGCAGTATTTT
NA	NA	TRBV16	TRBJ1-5	CASSRSHRSNQPQHF	TGTGCCAGCAGTCGATCTCACAGGAGCAATCAGCCCCAGCATTTT
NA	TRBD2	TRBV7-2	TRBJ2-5	CASSLAGLATETQYF	TGTGCCAGCAGCTTAGCCGGACTAGCGACGGAGACCCAGTACTTC
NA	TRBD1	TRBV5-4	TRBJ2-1	CASSNGQVSYNEQFF	TGTGCCAGCAGCAACGGACAGGTGAGCTACAATGAGCAGTTCTTC
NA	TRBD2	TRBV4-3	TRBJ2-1	CASSQRVAGFGSYNEQFF	TGCGCCAGCAGCCAAAGGGTAGCGGGCTTTGGGTCCTACAATGAGCAGTTCTTC
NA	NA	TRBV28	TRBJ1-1	CASSFPGANTEAFF	TGTGCCAGCAGTTTTCCGGGGGCGAACACTGAAGCTTTCTTT
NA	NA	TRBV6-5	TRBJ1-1	CASRDQGRGSTEAFF	TGTGCCAGCAGGGACCAGGGGAGGGGGAGCACTGAAGCTTTCTTT
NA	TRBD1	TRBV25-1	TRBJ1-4	CASTGQGNEKLFF	TGTGCCAGCACGGGACAGGGAAATGAAAAACTGTTTTTT
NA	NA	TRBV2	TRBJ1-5	CASRADAGSNQPQHF	TGTGCCAGCAGAGCAGATGCAGGTAGCAATCAGCCCCAGCATTTT
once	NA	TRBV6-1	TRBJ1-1	CASRGGSNTEAFF	TGTGCCAGCCGCGGGGGGTCGAACACTGAAGCTTTCTTT
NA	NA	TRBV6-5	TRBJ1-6	CASREIEVNSPLHF	TGTGCCAGCAGGGAGATTGAGGTTAATTCACCCCTCCACTTT
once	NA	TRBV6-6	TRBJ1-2	CASSPRGGPVRLNYGYTF	TGTGCCAGCAGTCCCCGGGGGGGGCCGGTTCGTCTTAACTATGGCTACACCTTC